This TCR beta chain came from a study of shared clonotypes between healthy human individuals. Turning to the study itself: The plates for each donor numbered three CD4 naive, three CD4 memory, two CD8 naive and one CD8 memory.

Sorted subsets were amplified in replicate PCRs using around 220 ng DNA, 32,000 or so T cell genomes. Sequencing used immunoSEQ multiplex PCR; TCRdb keeps in-frame clones, though not all of them. The sample records about 2.4 million clones, approximately 93% being singletons. The V gene end was trimmed by 0 bases and the J gene end by 6 bases; junction bases not matched to a gene: 2. Germline assignment: CDR1 SGHRS and CDR2 YFSETQ. The CDR3 contains 14 residues. Broader study findings: Sampling used blood alone; tissue repertoires probably differ. Generally, estimated richness proved larger in naive subsets than it did in memory subsets.

This clone came up a few times. Its matching antigen is unknown. The sample has other DNA sequences that encode this CDR3 too. V and J are TRBV5-1 and TRBJ1-2; the match to TRBD1 covers 10 bases. This clonotype was sampled from a young man in good health. Some clones in this sample may be carry-over from other donors' samples. Sequenced: naive CD4+ T cells from PBMCs. Specified subset: CD45RA+ positively selected. CDR3 region: CASSLAGTGDGYTF. CDR3 in DNA: TGCGCCAGCAGCTTGGCTGGGACAGGGGATGGCTACACCTTC.